This T cell receptor (beta chain) was identified in a study of early stage breast cancer tumors. Study context: The ER+/PR+/HER2- tumors included fewer than ten ductal and a few lobular carcinomas. Study-level points and caveats: In most of the 16 patients, blood comparison separated tumor from normal breast. Compared with adjacent normal breast tissue, tumors showed about 2.5-fold greater T cell density and higher clonality. Bulk DNA sequencing of unsorted cells missed chain pairing and markers.

Germline CDR1 LNHDA, CDR2 SQIVND (reference sequence). The CDR3 loop spans 15 amino acids. Trimming stripped 1 base from V and 5 bases from J, with 14 bases between. Measured with immunoSEQ multiplex PCR; TCRdb has only the in-frame clones, and not every one. The repertoire has about 70,000 clones, approximately 84% of them found once; the top ten carry about 4.8%. With regard to this clone: What it binds is unknown.

The sample taken for sequencing was blood. V usage is TRBV19 and J usage is TRBJ2-5, with D maybe TRBD2 (6 bases). This receptor was obtained from a person in their 40s with breast cancer. CDR3 bases: TGTGCCAGTAGTATAGTTGAGGCCGCGGGGGAGACCCAGTACTTC. Residues: CASSIVEAAGETQYF.